This T cell receptor beta chain was identified in a study of cytomegalovirus exposure and HLA in healthy donors. Trimming stripped 0 bases from V and 0 bases from J, with 10 bases between. The CDR3 length is 16 residues. CDR1 SGHRS and CDR2 YFSETQ come from the germline V gene. PCR used 60 Vbeta primers and 13 Jbeta primers. Produced via immunoSEQ multiplex PCR; TCRdb's table is partial and in-frame only. The repertoire consists of 100,000 to 150,000 clones, with roughly 81% occurring once and the leading ten covering about 1%. This clone was seen more than once but under ten times. Its antigen is still unknown. Study results and limitations: The authors later found TCR association rates varying by HLA locus, with DRB1 most and HLA-C fewest.

The sample taken for sequencing was PBMCs. The receptor's source is a woman aged 25 to 39 in good health and CMV-seronegative. The chain is built from TRBV5-1 and TRBJ1-3; D uncertain. The CDR3: CASSLVAGYSGNTIYF. CDR3 DNA sequence: TGCGCCAGCAGCTTGGTAGCCGGCTACTCTGGAAACACCATATATTTT.